Listed below are T cell receptor beta chains from one sample, sequenced in a study of Ad26.COV2.S vaccination and SARS-CoV-2 variants. Measured with immunoSEQ multiplex PCR; TCRdb has only the in-frame clones, and not every one. Of roughly 380,000 clones listed, 88% are singletons. The specimen comprised peripheral blood, sampled in a trial of Ad26.COV2.S vaccine versus placebo. The receptors were gathered from a person between 18 and 65 years old who received the Ad26.COV2.S COVID-19 vaccine or a placebo. The CDR3 runs from the conserved cysteine through the conserved F or W. Each record gives: V gene, CDR3 protein.

TRBV4-1 CASSQGQRVGQPQHF
TRBV4-3 CASSRDWTAEQFF
TRBV29-1 CSVQRDYTGELFF
TRBV6-2/TRBV6-3 CASSGLGVGGGMYEQYF
TRBV5-1 CASSLAWENEQFF
TRBV7-9 CASSIGQGIGSCTF
TRBV4-3 CASSQQFLGQGDYEQYF
TRBV5-1 CASSSVWTAQGTQYF
TRBV30 CAWMRGTYNEQFF
TRBV5-1 CASSLVTTGDSPLHF
TRBV28 CASTQWGGEGNQPQHF
TRBV19 CASRVGLSGADTQYF
TRBV6-5 CASSYSLLDTEAFF
TRBV12-3/TRBV12-4 CASSAGQTYEQYF
TRBV19 CASSITGTGYNEKLFF
TRBV6-5 CASSYSRTGNTEAFF
TRBV27 CASSLPGSSYEQYF
TRBV6-5 CASSYSTATGKEAFF
TRBV5-8 CASSLEGNAGNTIYF
TRBV10-3 CAISTGAQYGYTF
TRBV2 CASSESRNTGELFF
TRBV9 CASSVPRTGNYGYTF
TRBV29-1 CSVGTPAYEQYF
TRBV2 CASSPQGRLYNSPLHF
TRBV7-2 CASSLGSSGGAGDTQYF
TRBV5-8 CASSPLRLNTEAFF
TRBV6-5 CASARQGAGGYTF
TRBV24-1 CATSDTDFQETQYF
TRBV10-1 CASSLLIFTGTGDYGYTF
TRBV2 CASRGLAGTQETQYF
TRBV11-3 CASSLGLRVVDEQFF
TRBV28 CASSFINFVRGMHNEQFF
TRBV19 CASSERDRPSYEQYF